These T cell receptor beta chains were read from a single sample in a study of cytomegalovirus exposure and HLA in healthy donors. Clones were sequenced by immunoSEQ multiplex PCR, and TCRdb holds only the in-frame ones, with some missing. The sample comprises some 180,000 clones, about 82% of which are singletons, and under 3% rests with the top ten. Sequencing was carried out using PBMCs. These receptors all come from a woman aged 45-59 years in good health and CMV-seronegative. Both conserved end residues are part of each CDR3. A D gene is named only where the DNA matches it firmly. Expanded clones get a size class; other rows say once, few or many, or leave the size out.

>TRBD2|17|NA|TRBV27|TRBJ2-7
CASSLRLAGVLVYEQYF
TGTGCCAGCAGTTTACGACTAGCGGGAGTTCTGGTGTACGAGCAGTACTTC
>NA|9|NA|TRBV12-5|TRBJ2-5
CARGETQYF
TGTGCTCGAGGGGAGACCCAGTACTTC
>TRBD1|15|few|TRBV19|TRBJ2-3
CASSGWTGDQDTQYF
TGTGCCAGTAGTGGCTGGACAGGGGACCAAGATACGCAGTATTTT
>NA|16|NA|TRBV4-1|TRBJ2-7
CASSQDRDLPYKEQYF
TGCGCCAGCAGCCAAGACCGGGACTTGCCTTATAAGGAGCAGTACTTC
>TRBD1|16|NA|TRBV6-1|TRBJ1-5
CASSEMGQVGNQPQHF
TGTGCCAGCAGTGAAATGGGACAGGTCGGCAATCAGCCCCAGCATTTT
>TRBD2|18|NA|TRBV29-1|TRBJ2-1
CSVVTGLAGGSSYNEQFF
TGCAGCGTTGTTACGGGACTAGCGGGAGGGAGCTCCTACAATGAGCAGTTCTTC
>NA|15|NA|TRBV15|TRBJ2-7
CATSRETSSSYEQYF
TGTGCCACCAGCAGAGAAACTAGTTCGAGCTACGAGCAGTACTTC
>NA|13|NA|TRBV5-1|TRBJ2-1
CASSSGMYNEQFF
TGCGCCAGCAGCTCCGGGATGTACAATGAGCAGTTCTTC
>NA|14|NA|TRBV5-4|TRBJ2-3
CASSFGGAWDTQYF
TGTGCCAGCAGCTTTGGAGGGGCCTGGGATACGCAGTATTTT
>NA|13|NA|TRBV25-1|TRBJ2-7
CASGSGLYYEQYF
TGTGCCAGCGGATCGGGACTCTACTACGAGCAGTACTTC
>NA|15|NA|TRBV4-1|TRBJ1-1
CASSQVPGGNTEAFF
TGCGCCAGCAGCCAAGTTCCCGGGGGGAACACTGAAGCTTTCTTT
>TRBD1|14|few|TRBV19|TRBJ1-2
CASSIQGGNGGYTF
TGTGCCAGTAGTATACAAGGGGGCAACGGTGGCTACACCTTC
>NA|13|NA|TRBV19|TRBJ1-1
CASGGQYFAEAFF
TGTGCCAGTGGTGGACAGTATTTCGCTGAAGCTTTCTTT
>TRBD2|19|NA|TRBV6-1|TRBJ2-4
CASSETGVGSGSSKNIQYF
TGTGCCAGCAGTGAAACTGGGGTGGGTAGCGGGAGTTCCAAAAACATTCAGTACTTC
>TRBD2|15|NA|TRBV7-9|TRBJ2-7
CASSLTSGPTYEQYF
TGTGCCAGCAGTCTTACTAGCGGGCCTACCTACGAGCAGTACTTC
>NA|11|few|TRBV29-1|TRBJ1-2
CSVGEGRGYTF
TGCAGCGTTGGAGAGGGGAGGGGCTACACCTTC
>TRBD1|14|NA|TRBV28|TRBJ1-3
CASRSGTALNTIYF
TGTGCCAGCAGGTCCGGGACAGCTCTAAACACCATATATTTT
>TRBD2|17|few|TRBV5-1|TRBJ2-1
CASMGAGASGAYNEQFF
TGCGCCAGCATGGGAGCGGGAGCCTCCGGGGCCTACAATGAGCAGTTCTTC
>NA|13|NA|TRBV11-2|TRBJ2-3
CASSSFFTDTQYF
TGTGCCAGCAGCTCTTTCTTCACAGATACGCAGTATTTT
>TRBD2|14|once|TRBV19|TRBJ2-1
CASLAGGPRNEQFF
TGTGCCAGCTTAGCGGGAGGGCCCCGCAATGAGCAGTTCTTC
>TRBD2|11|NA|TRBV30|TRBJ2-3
CAYTLAGAQYF
TGTGCCTATACCCTAGCGGGGGCGCAGTATTTT
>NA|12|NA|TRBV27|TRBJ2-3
CASSQGSDTQYF
TGTGCCAGCAGCCAGGGTTCAGATACGCAGTATTTT
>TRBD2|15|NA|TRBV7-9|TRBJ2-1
CASSLEGGSMNEQFF
TGTGCCAGCAGCTTAGAGGGCGGGAGTATGAATGAGCAGTTCTTC
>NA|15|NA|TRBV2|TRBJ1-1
CASSEAGRGGTEAFF
TGTGCCAGCAGTGAAGCAGGCAGGGGAGGGACTGAAGCTTTCTTT
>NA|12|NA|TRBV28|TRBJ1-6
CASRKGGSPLHF
TGTGCCAGCCGTAAGGGAGGCTCACCCCTCCACTTT
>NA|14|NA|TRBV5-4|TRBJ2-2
CASSLAGVTGELFF
TGTGCCAGCAGCTTAGCCGGAGTCACCGGGGAGCTGTTTTTT
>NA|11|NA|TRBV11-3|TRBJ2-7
CASSPFYEQYF
TGTGCCAGCAGCCCCTTCTACGAGCAGTACTTC
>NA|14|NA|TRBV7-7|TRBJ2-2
CASSLALRGGELFF
TGTGCCAGCAGCTTAGCACTCCGAGGCGGGGAGCTGTTTTTT
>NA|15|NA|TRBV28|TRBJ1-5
CASMSQGPSNQPQHF
TGTGCCAGCATGAGCCAGGGGCCTAGCAATCAGCCCCAGCATTTT
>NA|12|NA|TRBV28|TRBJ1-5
CASRGQNQPQHF
TGTGCCAGCAGGGGACAAAATCAGCCCCAGCATTTT
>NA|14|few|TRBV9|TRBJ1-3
CASNPMSSGNTIYF
TGTGCCAGCAATCCCATGTCCTCTGGAAACACCATATATTTT
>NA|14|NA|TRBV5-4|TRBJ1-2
CASSSARQNYGYTF
TGTGCCAGCAGCTCCGCCCGACAGAACTATGGCTACACCTTC
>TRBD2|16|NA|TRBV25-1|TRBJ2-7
CASSEWKGTTTYEQYF
TGTGCCAGCAGTGAATGGAAAGGGACTACCACCTACGAGCAGTACTTC
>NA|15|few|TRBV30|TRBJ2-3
CAWSVGPLGGDTQYF
TGTGCCTGGAGTGTAGGGCCCCTGGGCGGGGATACGCAGTATTTT
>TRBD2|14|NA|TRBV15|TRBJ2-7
CATSSSGSPYEQYF
TGTGCCACCAGCTCGAGCGGGAGTCCCTACGAGCAGTACTTC
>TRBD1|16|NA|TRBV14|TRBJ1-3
CASSHPDRSYGNTIYF
TGTGCCAGCAGCCACCCGGACAGGTCGTATGGAAACACCATATATTTT
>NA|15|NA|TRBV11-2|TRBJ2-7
CASSIRDSPTYEQYF
TGTGCCAGCAGCATCCGGGACTCACCTACCTACGAGCAGTACTTC
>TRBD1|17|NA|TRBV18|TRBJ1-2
CASSPLPTGQARDGYTF
TGTGCCAGCTCACCACTTCCAACGGGACAGGCCAGGGATGGCTACACCTTC
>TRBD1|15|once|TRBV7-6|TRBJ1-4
CASSYWVQGDEKLFF
TGTGCCAGCAGTTATTGGGTGCAGGGGGATGAAAAACTGTTTTTT
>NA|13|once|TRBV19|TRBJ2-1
CAAGQIGPSEQFF
TGTGCGGCCGGACAAATAGGACCTAGTGAGCAGTTCTTC
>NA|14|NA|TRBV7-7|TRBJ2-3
CASSPGGNTDTQYF
TGTGCCAGCAGCCCCGGCGGGAACACAGATACGCAGTATTTT
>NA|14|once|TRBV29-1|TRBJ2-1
CSVSDRAIGNEQFF
TGCAGCGTTTCTGACAGAGCCATTGGCAATGAGCAGTTCTTC
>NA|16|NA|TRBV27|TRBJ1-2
CATKREGGLNHYGYTF
TGTGCCACCAAGAGGGAGGGGGGTCTAAACCACTATGGCTACACCTTC
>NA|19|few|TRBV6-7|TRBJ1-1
CASSHPDLARTVKNTEAFF
TGTGCCAGCAGTCATCCGGACCTCGCCCGGACAGTTAAGAACACTGAAGCTTTCTTT
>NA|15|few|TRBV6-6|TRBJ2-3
CASSYSLPRSDTQYF
TGTGCCAGCAGTTACTCCTTACCCCGGTCGGATACGCAGTATTTT